This TCR beta chain was sequenced during a study of T cells in tuberculosis. Study background: IGRA-negative adolescents, IGRA-positive adolescents with latent tuberculosis and adults with active tuberculosis formed this South African cohort. General observations from the study: Smaller distances to GMM-specific TCRs suggested their expansion in active tuberculosis.

Remarks on this clone: As yet, its antigen is unknown.

Sample time point: new active TB diagnosis, blood taken before or within 7 days of starting treatment. Sequencing used immunoSEQ multiplex PCR; TCRdb keeps in-frame clones, though not all of them. The table includes some 49,000 clones, 90% to 95% detected once. CDR1 and CDR2 from the germline V gene are SGHTA and FQGNSA. Deletions cut 5 bases from V and 6 bases from J, with 9 bases between. This CDR3 spans 12 amino acids. This clonotype originated in an adult with tuberculosis. The chain recombines TRBV7-2 with TRBJ2-3; no clear D. Here the sequenced sample was PBMCs, taken at tuberculosis diagnosis. The DNA for the CDR3 is TGTGCCAGCAGCCACCTGAGGGATACGCAGTATTTT. This encodes CASSHLRDTQYF.